This T cell receptor (beta chain) is drawn from a study of T-cell reconstitution after alpha-beta-depleted transplantation in children. Overall study findings and caveats: At one year after transplant, newly produced T cells mostly accounted for T-cell counts and diversity.

Concerning this clonotype: The antigen remains unidentified.

Unique molecular identifiers were incorporated when the TCRbeta library was constructed. TCRdb passed the PCR reads through MiXCR, listing each CDR3 protein once. The sample lists 350,000 to 500,000 distinct CDR3 sequences; roughly 44% were seen once. Germline V gives CDR1 DFQATT, CDR2 SNEGSKA (reference sequence). The CDR3 loop spans 12 amino acids. The chain recombines TRBV20-1 with TRBJ2-5; 9 bases are a match to TRBD2. The material was PBMCs, obtained before TCRalphabeta/CD19-depleted stem cell transplant. The sequence was obtained from a girl aged 2 to 10 with aplastic anemia, due to receive a stem cell transplant. The CDR3 here is CKLAGGRETQYF. The CDR3 DNA follows: TGCAAGTTGGCGGGGGGGCGAGAGACCCAGTACTTC.